These 24 T cell receptor beta chains were sequenced from one sample in a study of CD8 T cells in ankylosing spondylitis. MiXCR, applied by TCRdb to the 5' RACE reads, yields one record per CDR3 protein. This sample yields 100,000 to 150,000 distinct CDR3 sequences, of which 7% to 10% are seen a single time; approximately 3.5% belongs to the top ten. Material for sequencing was blood, either unsorted or a sorted T cell fraction (not recorded which). These receptors were obtained from a male donor with ankylosing spondylitis or in good health (not recorded which).

This clonotype was seen more than once but under ten times. This chain uses TRBV29-1 with TRBJ2-5; TRBD2 agrees at 8 bases. V trimming: 5 bases; J trimming: 6 bases; junction bases outside the gene matches: 5. The germline V gene has CDR1 SQVTM and CDR2 ANQGSEA. The CDR3 contains 12 residues. The DNA of the CDR3 is TGCAGCGTTTCGGGGGGGGAGAAGACCCAGTACTTC. It specifies CSVSGGEKTQYF.

This clonotype has ten or more counts. This chain uses TRBV5-1 with TRBJ1-1; no firm D call. CDR3 length equals 13 residues. The germline V gene encodes CDR1 SGHRS and CDR2 YFSETQ. Trimming removed 5 bases from V and 0 bases from J, with 8 bases in between. CDR3 amino acids: CASRDQMNTEAFF. The CDR3 nucleotides read TGCGCCAGCAGGGATCAGATGAACACTGAAGCTTTCTTT. The full variable domain, with the rest looked up from reference TRBV5-1 and TRBJ1-1, is KAGVTQTPRYLIKTRGQQVTLSCSPISGHRSVSWYQQTPGQGLQFLFEYFSETQRNKGNFPGRFSGRQFSNSRSEMNVSTLELGDSALYLCASRDQMNTEAFFGQGTRLTVV.

In its sample, this clonotype was seen many times. This sequence joins TRBV11-1 and TRBJ2-5; no firm D call. This CDR3 is built from 14 residues. Germline CDR1 reads SGHAT; CDR2 reads FQDESV (reference sequence). The ends were cut back, 3 bases at V and 1 base at J, with 9 bases in the middle. CDR3 protein: CASSFVQIQETQYF. CDR3 coding DNA: TGTGCCAGCAGCTTCGTGCAGATCCAAGAGACCCAGTACTTC. The complete variable domain, with remaining parts taken from reference TRBV11-1 and TRBJ2-5, reads EAEVAQSPRYKITEKSQAVAFWCDPISGHATLYWYRQILGQGPELLVQFQDESVVDDSQLPKDRFSAERLKGVDSTLKIQPAELGDSAMYLCASSFVQIQETQYFGPGTRLLVL.

This clonotype was found many times. The chain couples TRBV18 to TRBJ2-1; 14 bases line up with TRBD2. This CDR3 contains 16 residues. CDR1 is KGHSH and CDR2 is LQKENI in the germline V gene. Trimming took 3 bases from V and 7 from J; bases not matched to a gene: 5. This CDR3 is CASSPPGTSGRNEQFF. The CDR3 region has the DNA TGTGCCAGCTCACCCCCCGGGACTAGCGGGAGAAATGAGCAGTTCTTC.

The V call is TRBV6-1, the J call TRBJ2-1; 8 nucleotides agree with TRBD1. The germline CDR1 and CDR2 sequences are MNHNS and SASEGT. V shed 11 bases, J shed 9 bases, and the junction held 15 bases outside the gene matches. The CDR3 has 14 amino acids. CDR3 protein: CAASRGQVGGEQFF. Written as DNA, the CDR3 is TGTGCCGCGTCCCGGGGACAGGTAGGTGGTGAGCAGTTCTTC.

This clonotype was seen at least ten times. CDR3 sequence reads: CSALGGVWTEAFF. DNA for the CDR3: TGCAGTGCTCTAGGGGGCGTTTGGACTGAAGCTTTCTTT. The chain joins TRBV20-1 to TRBJ1-1; 7 bases map to TRBD1. Germline V lookup: CDR1 DFQATT, CDR2 SNEGSKA (reference sequence). The CDR3 consists of 13 residues. The V segment lost 5 bases and the J segment 5 bases; nucleotides outside the gene matches: 8.

Regarding this clonotype: Compared with germline, one end of the junction differs, possibly owing to a read error. The V and J genes are TRBV3-1 and TRBJ2-1; D may be TRBD1 (7 bases). The CDR3 consists of 19 residues. Germline CDR1 LGHDT, CDR2 YNNKEL (reference sequence). The CDR3 region is CACSQDLISAGQTYNEQFF. Written as DNA, the CDR3 is TGTGCCTGCAGCCAAGATTTGATTTCGGCGGGACAGACATACAATGAGCAGTTCTTC.

The table lists this clonotype with a count of one. DNA for the CDR3: TGTGCCAGCAGTCAGGACAGGGCAGGTTTCAATGAGCAGTTCTTC. Its protein is CASSQDRAGFNEQFF. The chain joins TRBV7-2 to TRBJ2-1; 8 bases are a match to TRBD1. Looked up from germline, CDR1 is SGHTA and CDR2 is FQGNSA. The J segment lost 6 bases and the V segment lost 6 bases, leaving 10 bases of the junction unmatched. This CDR3 comprises 15 residues. Filled out from reference TRBV7-2 and TRBJ2-1, the complete variable domain reads GAGVSQSPSNKVTEKGKDVELRCDPISGHTALYWYRQSLGQGLEFLIYFQGNSAPDKSGLPSDRFSAERTGGSVSTLTIQRTQQEDSAVYLCASSQDRAGFNEQFFGPGTRLTVL.

V is TRBV11-2 and J is TRBJ2-5, with D unresolved. CDR1 and CDR2 (germline): SGHAT, FQNNGV. The CDR3 spans 13 residues. With 2 bases removed from V and 4 bases from J, the gap between germline ends came to 8 bases. CDR3: CASSLRAAETQYF. The CDR3 DNA is TGTGCCAGCAGCTTACGGGCCGCAGAGACCCAGTACTTC. Full variable domain (rest looked up from reference TRBV11-2 and TRBJ2-5): EAGVAQSPRYKIIEKRQSVAFWCNPISGHATLYWYQQILGQGPKLLIQFQNNGVVDDSQLPKDRFSAERLKGVDSTLKIQPAKLEDSAVYLCASSLRAAETQYFGPGTRLLVL.

This clonotype was found many times. V and J are TRBV5-1 and TRBJ1-2; D ambiguous. Trimming shortened V by 3 bases and J by 6 bases, and 6 bases separated the two germline ends. The CDR3 runs 11 residues. Germline lookup yields CDR1 SGHRS and CDR2 YFSETQ. CDR3 nucleotides: TGCGCCAGCAGCTCTGGGCATGGCTACACCTTC. Its protein is CASSSGHGYTF.

This clonotype was observed at least ten times. The chain couples TRBV15 to TRBJ2-2; D possibly corresponds to TRBD1 (5 bases). The CDR3 length is 15 residues. Germline CDR1 and CDR2: LNHNV and YYDKDF (reference sequence). Trimming cost V 1 base and J 0 bases, with 6 bases left between them. CDR3 loop: CATSRVRANTGELFF. Here the CDR3 DNA reads TGTGCCACCAGCAGAGTCAGGGCGAACACCGGGGAGCTGTTTTTT. Combining the CDR3 with reference TRBV15 and TRBJ2-2 gives the whole variable domain DAMVIQNPRYQVTQFGKPVTLSCSQTLNHNVMYWYQQKSSQAPKLLFHYYDKDFNNEADTPDNFQSRRPNTSFCFLDIRSPGLGDTAMYLCATSRVRANTGELFFGEGSRLTVL.

A few counts support this clonotype. This chain links TRBV7-2 with TRBJ2-7, with 8 bases that match TRBD1. The length of the CDR3 is 14 residues. The germline V gene has CDR1 SGHTA and CDR2 FQGNSA. With V trimmed by 5 bases and J by 2 bases, 5 bases remained unmatched. In DNA form, the CDR3 reads TGTGCCAGCAGCCCAAGACAGGGGACCTACGAGCAGTACTTC. This translates into CASSPRQGTYEQYF.

In its sample, this clonotype was seen many times. Because it lacks the conserved phenylalanine or tryptophan at the end, this CDR3 is likely a read error. V gene TRBV27 combines with J gene TRBJ2-7, with 8 bases aligning to TRBD2. The CDR3 loop spans 13 amino acids. V was pared by 5 bases and J by 2 bases, with 2 bases of the junction left unmatched. The V gene's germline CDR1 is MNHEY and CDR2 SMNVEV (reference sequence). In DNA form, the CDR3 reads TGTGCCAGCAGTCCCGGGGGGGCCTACGAGCAGTACCTC. The encoded protein is CASSPGGAYEQYL.

This clonotype showed up just a few times. The V gene is TRBV7-2, the J gene TRBJ2-7, with D unresolved. Germline CDR1 is SGHTA and CDR2 is FQGNSA. V lost 1 base and J lost 0, with 7 bases in between. The CDR3 extends over 14 amino acids. The CDR3: CASSLEPSSYEQYF. Written as DNA, the CDR3 is TGTGCCAGCAGCTTAGAGCCCAGCTCCTACGAGCAGTACTTC. The whole variable domain, filled in from reference TRBV7-2 and TRBJ2-7, reads GAGVSQSPSNKVTEKGKDVELRCDPISGHTALYWYRQSLGQGLEFLIYFQGNSAPDKSGLPSDRFSAERTGGSVSTLTIQRTQQEDSAVYLCASSLEPSSYEQYFGPGTRLTVT.

This clonotype was picked up many times. The chain links TRBV20-1 to TRBJ2-5; TRBD2 agrees at 14 bases. With 5 bases clipped from V and 7 bases from J, the junction kept 9 bases outside the gene matches. The germline CDR1 and CDR2 sequences are DFQATT and SNEGSKA (reference sequence). The CDR3 runs 15 residues. DNA for the CDR3: TGCAGTGCTTCTCGGACTAGCGGGAGGTACGGGACCCAGTACTTC. Translated, it gives CSASRTSGRYGTQYF.

This clonotype appeared a few times. This chain joins TRBV5-1 and TRBJ1-1; tentative D call: TRBD1 (6 bases). Germline values: CDR1 SGHRS, CDR2 YFSETQ. Trimming removed 4 bases from V and 2 bases from J, with 9 bases in between. The CDR3 contains 13 residues. The DNA of the CDR3 is TGCGCCAGCAGCCGGGACATCAACACTGAAGCTTTCTTT. Protein: CASSRDINTEAFF.

This clonotype was picked up a small number of times. The chain couples TRBV5-1 to TRBJ2-7, with D possibly being TRBD1 (6 bases). With 4 bases removed from V and 2 bases from J, the gap between germline ends came to 10 bases. The germline V gene has CDR1 SGHRS and CDR2 YFSETQ. The CDR3 has 13 residues. CDR3 protein: CASSVDRTYEQYF. The CDR3 DNA reads TGCGCCAGCAGCGTCGACAGGACCTACGAGCAGTACTTC.

In this sample, this clonotype turned up many times. The chain combines TRBV7-2 with TRBJ2-7; maybe TRBD2 (5 bases). CDR1 is SGHTA and CDR2 is FQGNSA in the germline V gene. The germline V and J ends were trimmed by 7 bases and 5 bases, with 15 bases remaining between them. CDR3 length equals 13 residues. CDR3: CASILDSGNEQYF. CDR3 DNA: TGTGCCAGCATCCTGGACTCAGGCAACGAGCAGTACTTC.

This clonotype has just a few counts. The chain carries TRBV7-2 and TRBJ2-2; no clear D. The length of the CDR3 is 16 residues. V was trimmed by 1 base and J by 6 bases, leaving 15 bases between them. CDR1 and CDR2 (germline): SGHTA, FQGNSA. CDR3 DNA sequence: TGTGCCAGCAGCTTAGTGGACGGCTGGGCGTCCGGGGAGCTGTTTTTT. It encodes CASSLVDGWASGELFF.

The table lists this clonotype with many counts. CDR3 nucleotide sequence: TGCGCCAGCAGCCGGGGACAGGGGGAAACCTACGAGCAGTACTTC. Its translation: CASSRGQGETYEQYF. The gene calls are TRBV5-1 and TRBJ2-7; the match to TRBD1 covers 11 bases. CDR3 length: 15 amino acids. From germline, CDR1 is SGHRS and CDR2 YFSETQ. Unmatched junction bases numbered 5, after V lost 4 bases and J lost 2 bases.

The J gene is TRBJ2-3, the V gene TRBV5-4; 10 bases line up with TRBD2. Germline V gene data show CDR1 as SGHNT and CDR2 as YYREEE (reference sequence). The CDR3 sequence is 17 residues long. V was pared by 0 bases and J by 3 bases, with 7 bases of the junction left unmatched. The DNA for the CDR3 is TGTGCCAGCAGCTTGGCCCCTAGCGGGAGTGGTACAGATACGCAGTATTTT. Amino acid sequence: CASSLAPSGSGTDTQYF.

This clonotype was observed many times. The V call is TRBV12-3 or TRBV12-4, the J call TRBJ1-3; tentatively, D is TRBD1 (6 bases). This CDR3 has 15 amino acids. V was cut by 5 bases and J by 2 bases, with 13 bases left in between. The CDR3 nucleotides read TGTGCCAGCAGTCTTAATACAGGGACTGGAAACACCATATATTTT. Protein sequence: CASSLNTGTGNTIYF.

Many counts were recorded for this clonotype. The chain combines TRBV20-1 with TRBJ2-3, with 10 bases identical to TRBD2. V trimming: 1 base; J trimming: 4 bases; junction bases outside the gene matches: 14. This CDR3 has 18 amino acids. Germline CDR1 and CDR2: DFQATT and SNEGSKA (reference sequence). CDR3 residues: CSARGRSSSGGLSDTQYF. CDR3 nucleotide sequence: TGCAGTGCTAGAGGGCGGTCTTCTAGCGGGGGACTATCAGATACGCAGTATTTT.

This clonotype was counted at least ten times. The chain employs TRBV7-2 and TRBJ2-1; 8 nucleotides align to TRBD2. J was trimmed by 5 bases and V by 6 bases; bases with no gene match: 12. Germline V gene sequence: CDR1 SGHTA, CDR2 FQGNSA. This CDR3 comprises 16 residues. In DNA form, the CDR3 reads TGTGCCAGCAGAACGAACGTACTAGCGGCTAACAATGAGCAGTTCTTC. Protein: CASRTNVLAANNEQFF. The full variable domain, its missing parts supplied by reference TRBV7-2 and TRBJ2-1, is GAGVSQSPSNKVTEKGKDVELRCDPISGHTALYWYRQSLGQGLEFLIYFQGNSAPDKSGLPSDRFSAERTGGSVSTLTIQRTQQEDSAVYLCASRTNVLAANNEQFFGPGTRLTVL.